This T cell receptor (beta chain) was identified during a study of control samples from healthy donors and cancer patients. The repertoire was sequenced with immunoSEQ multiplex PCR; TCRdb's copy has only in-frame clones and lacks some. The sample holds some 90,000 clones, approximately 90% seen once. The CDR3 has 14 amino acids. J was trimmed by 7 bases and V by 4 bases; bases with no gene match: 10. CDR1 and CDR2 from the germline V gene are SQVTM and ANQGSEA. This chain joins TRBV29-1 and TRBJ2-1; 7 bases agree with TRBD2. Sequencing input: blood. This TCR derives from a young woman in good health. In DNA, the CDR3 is TGCAGCGTTGTCTCCAGCGGGGTTGAAAATGAGCAGTTCTTC. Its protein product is CSVVSSGVENEQFF.